Sequencing of this T cell receptor (beta chain) was carried out in a study of cytomegalovirus exposure and HLA in healthy donors. Study-wide points: Rare sequences made up most TCRs, while some public TCRs were found in many donors. Specific recognition of CMV antigens was confirmed in vitro for a few chains (all CMV-associated). Investigators reported some 150 TCR beta chains as tied to cytomegalovirus.

The V segment lost 10 bases and the J segment 2 bases; nucleotides outside the gene matches: 10. The CDR3 sequence is 14 residues long. Germline CDR1 reads LNHNV; CDR2 reads YYDKDF (reference sequence). A note on this clone: Antigen specificity is unknown.

The repertoire was sequenced with immunoSEQ multiplex PCR; TCRdb's copy has only in-frame clones and lacks some. This sample has about 110,000 clones; roughly 88% occur once, and the top ten carry around 3%. The genes are TRBV15 and TRBJ2-5, with 7 bases that match TRBD2. The source of this sequence is a woman between 18 and 30 years old in good health and CMV-seronegative. Input material: PBMCs. The CDR3 nucleotides are TGTGCCATCAGGGCGAGGCGGGGGCAAGAGACCCAGTACTTC. Residues: CAIRARRGQETQYF.